This T cell receptor (beta chain) was observed in a study of blood T cell repertoires in COVID-19. Study-level information: Samples taken during acute and convalescent COVID-19 were collected in the United States, Italy and Spain.

As processed by the authors: Amplification from reference gene primers served as the basis for estimated nucleated cell counts. Measured with immunoSEQ multiplex PCR; TCRdb has only the in-frame clones, and not every one. V and J calls and clone size are as listed in that table; D and trimming were resolved from the DNA. This table holds approximately 34,000 clones, around 87% found once. CDR3 length equals 15 residues. Trimming cost V 6 bases and J 5 bases; bases outside gene matches: 6. Per the germline V gene, CDR1 is SNHLY and CDR2 is FYNNEI. This receptor was obtained from a man aged 60-69 years with active COVID-19. Material for sequencing was peripheral blood. This chain uses TRBV2 with TRBJ2-3, with 12 bases fitting TRBD2. CDR3 in amino acids: CASRGPGLAGDTQYF. The CDR3 DNA follows: TGTGCCAGCAGAGGCCCGGGACTAGCGGGAGATACGCAGTATTTT.